These 2 T cell receptor beta chains came from one sample sequenced in a study of T cell responses to AZD1222 COVID-19 vaccine. Profiling relied on immunoSEQ multiplex PCR, and the TCRdb table lists in-frame clones only, not all of them. Seen here are about 170,000 clones, around nine tenths observed once, and the top ten hold 2.6%. The source was peripheral blood, collected on day 0 of AZD1222 vaccination. These TCRs come from an adult in good health.

This chain connects TRBV2 to TRBJ2-7; D remains unclear. The V end lost 6 bases, the J end lost 2 bases, and 11 bases lay between the germline ends. Per germline, CDR1 SNHLY and CDR2 FYNNEI. The CDR3 consists of 13 residues. The CDR3 is CASSSPFTYEQYF. CDR3 nucleotide sequence: TGTGCCAGCAGCAGCCCCTTCACCTACGAGCAGTACTTC.

This rearrangement joins TRBV5-1 to TRBJ1-4, with TRBD1 identical over 10 bases. This CDR3 is 15 amino acids long. V was clipped by 0 bases and J by 6 bases; unmatched bases: 2. The germline gives CDR1 SGHRS, CDR2 YFSETQ. CDR3 DNA: TGCGCCAGCAGCTTGGGAGGGACAGGGGATGAAAAACTGTTTTTT. Translated, it gives CASSLGGTGDEKLFF.